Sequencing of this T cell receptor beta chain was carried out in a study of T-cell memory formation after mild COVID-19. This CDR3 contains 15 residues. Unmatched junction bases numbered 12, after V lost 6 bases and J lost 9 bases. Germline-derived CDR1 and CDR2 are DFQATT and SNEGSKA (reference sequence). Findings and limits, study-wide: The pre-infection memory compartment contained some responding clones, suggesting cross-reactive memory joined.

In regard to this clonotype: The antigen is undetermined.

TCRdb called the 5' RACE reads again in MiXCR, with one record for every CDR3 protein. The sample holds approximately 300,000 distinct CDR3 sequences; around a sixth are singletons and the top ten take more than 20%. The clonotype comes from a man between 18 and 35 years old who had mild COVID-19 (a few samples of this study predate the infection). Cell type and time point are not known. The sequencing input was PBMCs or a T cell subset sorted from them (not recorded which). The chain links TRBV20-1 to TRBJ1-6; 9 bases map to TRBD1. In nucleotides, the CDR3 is TGCAGTGCCGACAGGGGGGCAGGGCGGACTTCACCCCTCCACTTT. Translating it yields CSADRGAGRTSPLHF.